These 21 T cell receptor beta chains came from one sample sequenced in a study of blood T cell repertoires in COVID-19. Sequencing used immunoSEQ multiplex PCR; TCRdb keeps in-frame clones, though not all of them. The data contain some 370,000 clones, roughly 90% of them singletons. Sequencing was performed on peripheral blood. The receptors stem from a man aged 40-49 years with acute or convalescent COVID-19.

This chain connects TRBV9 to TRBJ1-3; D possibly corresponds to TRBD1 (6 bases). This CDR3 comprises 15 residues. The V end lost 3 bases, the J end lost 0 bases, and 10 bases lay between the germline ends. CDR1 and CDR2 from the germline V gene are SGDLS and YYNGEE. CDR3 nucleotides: TGTGCCAGCAGCGCCTCGGACAGCTCTGGAAACACCATATATTTT. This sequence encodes CASSASDSSGNTIYF. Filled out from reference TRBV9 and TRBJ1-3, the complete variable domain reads DSGVTQTPKHLITATGQRVTLRCSPRSGDLSVYWYQQSLDQGLQFLIQYYNGEERAKGNILERFSAQQFPDLHSELNLSSLELGDSALYFCASSASDSSGNTIYFGEGSWLTVV.

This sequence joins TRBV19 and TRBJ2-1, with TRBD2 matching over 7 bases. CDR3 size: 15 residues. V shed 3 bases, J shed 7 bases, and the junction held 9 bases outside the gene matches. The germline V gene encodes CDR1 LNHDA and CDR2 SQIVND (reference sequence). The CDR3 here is CASSMSREGPNEQFF. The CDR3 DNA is TGTGCCAGTAGTATGAGCAGGGAGGGGCCAAATGAGCAGTTCTTC.

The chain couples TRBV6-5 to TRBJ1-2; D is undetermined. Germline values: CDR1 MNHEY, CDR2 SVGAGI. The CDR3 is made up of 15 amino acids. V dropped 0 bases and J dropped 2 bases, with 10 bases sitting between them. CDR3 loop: CASSYSASGNYGYTF. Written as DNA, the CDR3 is TGTGCCAGCAGTTACTCTGCTTCGGGGAACTATGGCTACACCTTC.

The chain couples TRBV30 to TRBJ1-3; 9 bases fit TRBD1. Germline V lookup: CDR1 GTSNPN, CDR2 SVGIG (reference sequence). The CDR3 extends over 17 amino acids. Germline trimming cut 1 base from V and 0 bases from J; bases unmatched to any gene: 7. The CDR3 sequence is CAWSADRGRYSGNTIYF. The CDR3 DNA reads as TGTGCCTGGAGTGCCGACAGGGGGAGATACTCTGGAAACACCATATATTTT. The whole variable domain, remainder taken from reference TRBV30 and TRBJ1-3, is SQTIHQWPATLVQPVGSPLSLECTVEGTSNPNLYWYRQAAGRGLQLLFYSVGIGQISSEVPQNLSASRPQDRQFILSSKKLLLSDSGFYLCAWSADRGRYSGNTIYFGEGSWLTVV.

The CDR3, as DNA: TGCGCCAGCAAGGTCACCGGGTCCACTGAAGCTTTCTTT. Its protein product is CASKVTGSTEAFF. The chain joins TRBV5-1 to TRBJ1-1; D not resolved. Trimming took off 6 bases at V and 4 bases at J, with 13 bases between the two ends. Germline values: CDR1 SGHRS, CDR2 YFSETQ. The CDR3 totals 13 residues.

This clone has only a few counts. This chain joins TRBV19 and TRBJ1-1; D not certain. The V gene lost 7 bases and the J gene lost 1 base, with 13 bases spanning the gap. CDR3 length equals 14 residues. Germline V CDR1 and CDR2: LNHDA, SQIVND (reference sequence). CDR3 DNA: TGTGCCAGTACCGACCCGGTAGCGAACACTGAAGCTTTCTTT. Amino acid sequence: CASTDPVANTEAFF.

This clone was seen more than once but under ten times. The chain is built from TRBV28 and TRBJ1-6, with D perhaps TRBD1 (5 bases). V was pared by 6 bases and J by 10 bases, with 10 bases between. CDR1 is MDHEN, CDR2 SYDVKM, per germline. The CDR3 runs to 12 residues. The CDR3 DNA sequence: TGTGCCAGCAGGGGGGGAGGATCACCCCTCCACTTT. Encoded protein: CASRGGGSPLHF.

DNA for the CDR3: TGTGCCAGTAGTACCTTACAGGGTCGGGGTGATGAAGCTTTCTTT. Protein sequence: CASSTLQGRGDEAFF. The chain combines TRBV19 with TRBJ1-1, with D perhaps matching TRBD1 (6 bases). CDR3 length equals 15 residues. Trimming took 4 bases from V and 7 from J, leaving 19 bases between them. Germline V lookup: CDR1 LNHDA, CDR2 SQIVND (reference sequence).

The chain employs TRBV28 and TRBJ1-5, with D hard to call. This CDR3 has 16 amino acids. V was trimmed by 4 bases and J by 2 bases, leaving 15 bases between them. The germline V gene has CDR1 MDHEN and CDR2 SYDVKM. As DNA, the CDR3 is TGTGCCAGCAGTTCCCTCGCGGGGTTGGGCAATCAGCCCCAGCATTTT. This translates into CASSSLAGLGNQPQHF.

This chain's CDR3 is CASRTTLGLLKNQETQYF. CDR3 sequence (DNA): TGTGCCAGCAGGACAACTCTGGGACTACTAAAAAACCAAGAGACCCAGTACTTC. The chain recombines TRBV28 with TRBJ2-5, with 7 bases identical to TRBD2. The length of the CDR3 is 18 residues. The trim removed 6 bases at V and 0 bases at J, leaving 16 bases unmatched. The germline V gene has CDR1 MDHEN and CDR2 SYDVKM. Variable domain in full (rest from reference TRBV28 and TRBJ2-5): DVKVTQSSRYLVKRTGEKVFLECVQDMDHENMFWYRQDPGLGLRLIYFSYDVKMKEKGDIPEGYSVSREKKERFSLILESASTNQTSMYLCASRTTLGLLKNQETQYFGPGTRLLVL.

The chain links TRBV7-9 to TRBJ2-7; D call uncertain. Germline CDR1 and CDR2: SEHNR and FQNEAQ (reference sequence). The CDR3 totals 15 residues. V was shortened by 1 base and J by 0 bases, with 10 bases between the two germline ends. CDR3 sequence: CASSLVMQVSYEQYF. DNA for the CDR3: TGTGCCAGCAGCTTAGTTATGCAGGTCTCCTACGAGCAGTACTTC.

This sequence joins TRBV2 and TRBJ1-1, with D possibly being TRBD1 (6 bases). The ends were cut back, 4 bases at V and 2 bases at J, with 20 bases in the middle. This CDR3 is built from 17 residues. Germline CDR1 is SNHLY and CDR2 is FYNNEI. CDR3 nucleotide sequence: TGTGCCAGCAGTGTGGGGGCCCCACGGATAACAAACACTGAAGCTTTCTTT. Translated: CASSVGAPRITNTEAFF.

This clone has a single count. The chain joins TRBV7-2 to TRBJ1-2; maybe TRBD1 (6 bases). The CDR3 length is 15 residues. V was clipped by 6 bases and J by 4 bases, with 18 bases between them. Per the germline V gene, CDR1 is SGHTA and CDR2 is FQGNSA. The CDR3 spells CASSQRGGLGYGYTF. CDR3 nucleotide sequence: TGTGCCAGCAGTCAAAGAGGGGGTTTGGGCTATGGCTACACCTTC.

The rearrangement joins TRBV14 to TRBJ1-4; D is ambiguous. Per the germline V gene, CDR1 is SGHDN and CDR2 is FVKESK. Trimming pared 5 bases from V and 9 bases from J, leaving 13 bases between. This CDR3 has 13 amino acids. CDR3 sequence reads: CASSSRRGQKLFF. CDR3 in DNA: TGTGCCAGCAGCTCCCGCCGAGGGCAAAAACTGTTTTTT.

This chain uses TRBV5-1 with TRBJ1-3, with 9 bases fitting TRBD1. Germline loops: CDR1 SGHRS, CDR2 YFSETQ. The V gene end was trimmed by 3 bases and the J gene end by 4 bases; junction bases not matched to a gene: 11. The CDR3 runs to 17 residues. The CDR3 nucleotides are TGCGCCAGCAGCTACTCCCCGGGACAGGGCTCAGGAAACACCATATATTTT. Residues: CASSYSPGQGSGNTIYF.

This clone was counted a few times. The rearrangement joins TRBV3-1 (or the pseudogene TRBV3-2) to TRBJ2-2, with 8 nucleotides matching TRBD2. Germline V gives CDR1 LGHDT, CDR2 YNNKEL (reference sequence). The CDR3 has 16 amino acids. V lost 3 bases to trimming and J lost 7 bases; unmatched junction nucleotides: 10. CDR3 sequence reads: CASSQRSGRTDGELFF. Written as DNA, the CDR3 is TGTGCCAGCAGCCAGCGGAGCGGGAGAACGGACGGGGAGCTGTTTTTT.

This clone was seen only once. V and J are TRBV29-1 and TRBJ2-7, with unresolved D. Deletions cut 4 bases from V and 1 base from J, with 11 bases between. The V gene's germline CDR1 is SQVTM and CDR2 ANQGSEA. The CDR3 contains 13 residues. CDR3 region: CSVALSGSYEQYF. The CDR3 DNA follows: TGCAGCGTTGCCTTGAGTGGTTCCTACGAGCAGTACTTC.

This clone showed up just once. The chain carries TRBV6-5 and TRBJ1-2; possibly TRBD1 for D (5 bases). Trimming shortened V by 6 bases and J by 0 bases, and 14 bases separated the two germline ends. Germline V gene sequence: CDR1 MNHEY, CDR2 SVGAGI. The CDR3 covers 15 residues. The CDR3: CASRVGGGSNYGYTF. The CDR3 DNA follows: TGTGCCAGCAGGGTCGGGGGTGGTTCTAACTATGGCTACACCTTC.

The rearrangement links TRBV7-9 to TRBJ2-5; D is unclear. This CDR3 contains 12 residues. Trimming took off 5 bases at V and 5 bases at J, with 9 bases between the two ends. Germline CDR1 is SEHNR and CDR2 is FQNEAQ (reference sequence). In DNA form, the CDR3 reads TGTGCCAGCAGCCTCTTCCGGGAGACCCAGTACTTC. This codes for CASSLFRETQYF.

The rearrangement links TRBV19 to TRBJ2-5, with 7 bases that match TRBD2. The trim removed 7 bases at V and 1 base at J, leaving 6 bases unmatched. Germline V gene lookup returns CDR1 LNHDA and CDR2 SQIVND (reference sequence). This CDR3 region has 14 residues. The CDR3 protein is CASKGGGPQETQYF. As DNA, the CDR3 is TGTGCCAGTAAAGGCGGGGGACCCCAAGAGACCCAGTACTTC. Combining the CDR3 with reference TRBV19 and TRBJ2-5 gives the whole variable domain DGGITQSPKYLFRKEGQNVTLSCEQNLNHDAMYWYRQDPGQGLRLIYYSQIVNDFQKGDIAEGYSVSREKKESFPLTVTSAQKNPTAFYLCASKGGGPQETQYFGPGTRLLVL.

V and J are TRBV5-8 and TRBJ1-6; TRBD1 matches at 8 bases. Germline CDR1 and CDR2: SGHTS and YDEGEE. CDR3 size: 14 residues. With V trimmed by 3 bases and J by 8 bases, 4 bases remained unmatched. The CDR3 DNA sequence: TGTGCCAGCAGCTCGACAGGGGTACATTCACCCCTCCACTTT. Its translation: CASSSTGVHSPLHF.